Below, 13 T cell receptor beta chains from the same sample are listed, as sequenced in a study of beta chain features in type 1 diabetes. Sequenced material consisted of expressed TCRB transcripts (all of the isolated RNA was reverse transcribed). Assay: immunoSEQ multiplex PCR; the TCRdb copy retains only in-frame clones and omits some. The sample consists of 400,000 to 450,000 clones, roughly 13% of them appearing once. What was sequenced was naive CD4+ T cells from blood. The receptors here all came from a man aged 25 to 40 in good health.

This clone appeared a few times. The J gene is TRBJ2-5, the V gene TRBV5-4, with D possibly TRBD2 on 6 matching bases. CDR1 and CDR2 from the germline V gene are SGHNT and YYREEE (reference sequence). V was clipped by 4 bases and J by 5 bases, with 15 bases between them. The CDR3 covers 14 residues. In DNA, the CDR3 is TGTGCCAGCAGCCTGGGGCGGGAAAAGGAGACCCAGTACTTC. It yields the protein CASSLGREKETQYF.

As to this clone: Other nucleotide sequences in the sample specify the same CDR3. The CDR3 reads CASSVGGGSYNEQFF. The CDR3 nucleotides read TGTGCCAGCAGCGTAGGCGGGGGGTCCTACAATGAGCAGTTCTTC. J is TRBJ2-1 and V is TRBV9; 8 bases map to TRBD2. Germline values: CDR1 SGDLS, CDR2 YYNGEE. Trimming at V came to 0 bases and at J to 1 base, leaving 0 bases not matched to a gene. The CDR3 sequence is 15 residues long.

In this sample, this clone turned up a few times. This chain uses TRBV11-2 with TRBJ1-6; D gene uncertain. Germline loops: CDR1 SGHAT, CDR2 FQNNGV. This CDR3 has 16 residues. Trimming removed 5 bases from V and 9 bases from J, with 20 bases in between. CDR3 in amino acids: CASSTNSGSGSSPLHF. The CDR3 DNA is TGTGCCAGCAGCACCAATTCAGGCTCGGGGAGTTCACCCCTCCACTTT.

This chain uses TRBV2 with TRBJ1-5; 8 bases match TRBD1. The V segment lost 8 bases and the J segment 2 bases; nucleotides outside the gene matches: 5. CDR1 and CDR2 from the germline V gene are SNHLY and FYNNEI. The CDR3 is made up of 14 amino acids. The DNA of the CDR3 is TGTGCCAGCGCACAGGGGGGTGGCAATCAGCCCCAGCATTTT. Its translation is CASAQGGGNQPQHF. The full variable domain, completed using reference TRBV2 and TRBJ1-5, is EPEVTQTPSHQVTQMGQEVILRCVPISNHLYFYWYRQILGQKVEFLVSFYNNEISEKSEIFDDQFSVERPDGSNFTLKIRSTKLEDSAMYFCASAQGGGNQPQHFGDGTRLSIL.

The CDR3 here is CASTGTDNEAFF. The CDR3 bases are TGTGCCAGCACCGGGACAGATAATGAAGCTTTCTTT. J is TRBJ1-1 and V is TRBV7-9; 7 nucleotides align to TRBD1. CDR3 length: 12 residues. CDR1 and CDR2 (germline): SEHNR, FQNEAQ (reference sequence). V gave up 7 bases and J gave up 7 bases; unmatched junction bases: 6. The full variable domain, with the rest looked up from reference TRBV7-9 and TRBJ1-1, is DTGVSQNPRHKITKRGQNVTFRCDPISEHNRLYWYRQTLGQGPEFLTYFQNEAQLEKSRLLSDRFSAERPKGSFSTLEIQRTEQGDSAMYLCASTGTDNEAFFGQGTRLTVV.

This clone occurred many times. The genes are TRBV14 and TRBJ2-3; D possibly uses TRBD1 or TRBD2 (5 bases each). V lost 6 bases, J lost 2 bases, and 15 bases lay in between. This CDR3 spans 15 amino acids. The germline V gene encodes CDR1 SGHDN and CDR2 FVKESK. This CDR3 reads CASSRDLPFTDTQYF. In DNA form, the CDR3 reads TGTGCCAGCAGTCGGGACCTTCCATTCACAGATACGCAGTATTTT. The complete variable domain, with remaining parts taken from reference TRBV14 and TRBJ2-3, reads EAGVTQFPSHSVIEKGQTVTLRCDPISGHDNLYWYRRVMGKEIKFLLHFVKESKQDESGMPNNRFLAERTGGTYSTLKVQPAELEDSGVYFCASSRDLPFTDTQYFGPGTRLTVL.

The genes are TRBV15 and TRBJ2-1; D is unresolved. This CDR3 has 18 amino acids. Trimming pared 0 bases from V and 9 bases from J, leaving 24 bases between. The germline V gene encodes CDR1 LNHNV and CDR2 YYDKDF (reference sequence). CDR3 sequence (DNA): TGTGCCACCAGCAGAGATCGCCGACCTAGGAGTCTCCGTAGTGAGCAGTTCTTC. This sequence encodes CATSRDRRPRSLRSEQFF.

The chain is built from TRBV14 and TRBJ1-2; 7 bases fit TRBD1. Germline CDR1 SGHDN, CDR2 FVKESK. The CDR3 has 16 residues. Losses at the gene ends were 1 base for V and 4 bases for J; bases not matched to a gene: 9. The DNA of the CDR3 is TGTGCCAGCAGCCAAGTCGCAGGGGGTTTGCTCTATGGCTACACCTTC. This codes for CASSQVAGGLLYGYTF.

The genes are TRBV11-3 and TRBJ2-7, with D hard to call. V lost 6 bases, J lost 2 bases, and 8 bases lay in between. This CDR3 contains 12 residues. Germline values: CDR1 SGHNT, CDR2 YENEEA. This chain's CDR3 is CASSVTPYEQYV. The DNA of the CDR3 is TGTGCCAGCAGTGTTACTCCCTACGAGCAGTACGTC.

The chain is built from TRBV2 and TRBJ2-7; D gene unclear. The CDR3 has 15 amino acids. Germline lookup yields CDR1 SNHLY and CDR2 FYNNEI. Trimming pared 7 bases from V and 0 bases from J, leaving 16 bases between. DNA for the CDR3: TGTGCCAGCACCCGCGACTTGGTCCGCTCCTACGAGCAGTACTTC. This gives the protein CASTRDLVRSYEQYF. The whole variable domain, remainder taken from reference TRBV2 and TRBJ2-7, is EPEVTQTPSHQVTQMGQEVILRCVPISNHLYFYWYRQILGQKVEFLVSFYNNEISEKSEIFDDQFSVERPDGSNFTLKIRSTKLEDSAMYFCASTRDLVRSYEQYFGPGTRLTVT.

The rearrangement links TRBV11-2 to TRBJ2-1; D remains unclear. The CDR3 covers 16 residues. Germline V gene lookup returns CDR1 SGHAT and CDR2 FQNNGV. The V end was cut by 5 bases, the J end by 10 bases, with 24 bases between. The CDR3 here is CASSPRWALSTEEQFF. CDR3 nucleotides: TGTGCCAGCAGCCCCCGCTGGGCGTTATCTACTGAGGAGCAGTTCTTC.

J is TRBJ1-1 and V is TRBV9; TRBD1 aligns across 7 bases. Germline loops: CDR1 SGDLS, CDR2 YYNGEE. This CDR3 is built from 14 residues. The trim removed 1 base at V and 5 bases at J, leaving 5 bases unmatched. CDR3 amino acids: CASSVKTGSTEAFF. The DNA for the CDR3 is TGTGCCAGCAGCGTAAAGACAGGGAGTACTGAAGCTTTCTTT.

This clone was found a few times. Other DNA sequences in the same sample also yield this CDR3. This chain links TRBV9 with TRBJ2-3; D gene ambiguous. V shed 0 bases and J shed 0 bases, with 5 bases lying between them. CDR3 length: 14 amino acids. The V gene's germline CDR1 is SGDLS and CDR2 YYNGEE. The CDR3 DNA reads as TGTGCCAGCAGCGTAGCTGGGAGCACAGATACGCAGTATTTT. Residues: CASSVAGSTDTQYF. Drawing the rest from reference TRBV9 and TRBJ2-3, the complete variable domain is DSGVTQTPKHLITATGQRVTLRCSPRSGDLSVYWYQQSLDQGLQFLIQYYNGEERAKGNILERFSAQQFPDLHSELNLSSLELGDSALYFCASSVAGSTDTQYFGPGTRLTVL.